The 12 T cell receptor beta chains in this list originate from one sample, sequenced in a study of blood T cell repertoires in COVID-19 (TCRdb year 2020). The library relied on the immunoSEQ multiplex PCR assay. TCRdb mirrors the immuneACCESS table, restricted to in-frame sequences. Some clones are absent from its copies; in checked studies, under half trace to an unresolved V gene, and the reason for the others is unknown. The sample includes about 220,000 clones, with around 84% observed a single time. Approximately 6.2% of the sample is taken by the ten largest. The sequenced material came from PBMCs or T cells enriched from blood (not recorded which). The source is a woman between 35 and 50 years old who had recovered from COVID-19.

This rearrangement joins TRBV5-1 to TRBJ2-1, with D unresolved. V lost 4 bases and J lost 5, with 7 bases in between. This CDR3 has 12 amino acids. Germline CDR1 reads SGHRS; CDR2 reads YFSETQ. The chain's CDR3 is CASSPPDNEQFF. The CDR3 DNA sequence: TGCGCCAGCAGCCCACCGGACAATGAGCAGTTCTTC.

The chain uses TRBV7-2 and TRBJ1-2; 12 bases match TRBD1. CDR1 and CDR2 (germline): SGHTA, FQGNSA. The junction had 4 bases not matched to a gene; V was cut back by 5 bases and J by 3 bases. This CDR3 is built from 15 residues. The CDR3 sequence is CASSPGTGGYYGYTF. DNA of the CDR3: TGTGCCAGCAGCCCCGGGACAGGGGGCTACTATGGCTACACCTTC.

V and J are TRBV15 and TRBJ2-1; D not certain. This CDR3 comprises 15 residues. V lost 0 bases and J 2 bases, leaving 8 bases between the germline ends. Germline V lookup: CDR1 LNHNV, CDR2 YYDKDF (reference sequence). In DNA form, the CDR3 reads TGTGCCACCAGCAGAGATCCCGCGGCCTACAATGAGCAGTTCTTC. As protein: CATSRDPAAYNEQFF. Full variable domain (outside the CDR3, taken from reference TRBV15 and TRBJ2-1): DAMVIQNPRYQVTQFGKPVTLSCSQTLNHNVMYWYQQKSSQAPKLLFHYYDKDFNNEADTPDNFQSRRPNTSFCFLDIRSPGLGDTAMYLCATSRDPAAYNEQFFGPGTRLTVL.

CDR3: CASSLAQGAGEQYF. The CDR3 nucleotides are TGCGCCAGCAGCTTAGCTCAGGGGGCTGGCGAGCAGTACTTC. This sequence joins TRBV5-1 and TRBJ2-7, with TRBD1 matching 8 bases. The germline V gene has CDR1 SGHRS and CDR2 YFSETQ. This CDR3 region has 14 residues. V shed 2 bases, J shed 6 bases, and the junction held 7 bases outside the gene matches.

This clone was picked up a small number of times. CDR3 residues: CASSQGSVSDTQYF. The CDR3 nucleotides read TGCGCCAGCAGCCAAGGGTCAGTCTCTGATACGCAGTATTTT. The V gene is TRBV4-1, the J gene TRBJ2-3; D is unclear. Germline lookup yields CDR1 MGHRA and CDR2 YSYEKL. The CDR3 spans 14 residues. V lost 1 base and J 6 bases, leaving 11 bases between the germline ends.

The rearrangement links TRBV2 to TRBJ1-1; 8 bases align to TRBD1. Germline trimming cut 4 bases from V and 0 bases from J; bases unmatched to any gene: 4. CDR3 size: 15 residues. Germline CDR1 and CDR2: SNHLY and FYNNEI. CDR3 coding DNA: TGTGCCAGCAGTGCCCGGACAGGGATGAACACTGAAGCTTTCTTT. It yields the protein CASSARTGMNTEAFF.

This clone has only one observation. This rearrangement joins TRBV4-2 to TRBJ2-7, with D tentatively TRBD1 (5 bases). CDR1 LGHNA and CDR2 YNFKEQ come from the germline V gene. The CDR3 extends over 13 amino acids. The V and J ends lost 0 bases and 4 bases respectively, with 7 bases between them. For the CDR3, the DNA is TGTGCCAGCAGCCAAGATCGACAGTACGAGCAGTACTTC. Its protein product is CASSQDRQYEQYF.

This clone was counted between two and nine times. CDR3 in DNA: TGTGCCAGCAGCGGGACTAGCGGGAGAGGCTCTCTAACCGGGGAGCTGTTTTTT. This gives the protein CASSGTSGRGSLTGELFF. The chain combines TRBV5-4 with TRBJ2-2, with 14 bases identical to TRBD2. The V gene's germline CDR1 is SGHNT and CDR2 YYREEE (reference sequence). CDR3 length equals 18 residues. V shed 4 bases, J shed 5 bases, and the junction held 10 bases outside the gene matches.

This chain joins TRBV6-5 and TRBJ2-7, with D unresolved. The length of the CDR3 is 15 residues. V was cut by 5 bases and J by 0 bases, with 14 bases left in between. The germline V gene has CDR1 MNHEY and CDR2 SVGAGI. The CDR3 spells CASSRDKSHSYEQYV. The CDR3 DNA reads TGTGCCAGCAGTCGTGACAAGTCCCACTCCTACGAGCAGTACGTC.

The chain joins TRBV25-1 to TRBJ1-5, with unresolved D. Germline V gives CDR1 MGHDK, CDR2 SYGVNS. CDR3 length: 16 amino acids. Trimming removed 4 bases from V and 3 bases from J, with 16 bases in between. In nucleotides, the CDR3 is TGTGCCAGCAGTGCCCTAAGCAGGTTGGACAATCAGCCCCAGCATTTT. Its protein product is CASSALSRLDNQPQHF.

The rearrangement joins TRBV7-3 to TRBJ1-1, with D perhaps TRBD1 (6 bases). CDR1 is SGHTA, CDR2 FQGTGA, per germline. The CDR3 totals 15 residues. The V end was cut by 2 bases, the J end by 0 bases, with 10 bases between. The CDR3 is CASSLGGPMNTEAFF. In nucleotides, the CDR3 is TGTGCCAGCAGCTTAGGGGGCCCGATGAACACTGAAGCTTTCTTT.

This sequence joins TRBV28 and TRBJ1-6, with D possibly matching TRBD1 (5 bases). The CDR3 is made up of 13 amino acids. The ends were cut back, 6 bases at V and 12 bases at J, with 15 bases in the middle. Germline values: CDR1 MDHEN, CDR2 SYDVKM. Written as DNA, the CDR3 is TGTGCCAGCAGACGACAGCCTTCACTACCCCTCCACTTT. Its protein is CASRRQPSLPLHF.